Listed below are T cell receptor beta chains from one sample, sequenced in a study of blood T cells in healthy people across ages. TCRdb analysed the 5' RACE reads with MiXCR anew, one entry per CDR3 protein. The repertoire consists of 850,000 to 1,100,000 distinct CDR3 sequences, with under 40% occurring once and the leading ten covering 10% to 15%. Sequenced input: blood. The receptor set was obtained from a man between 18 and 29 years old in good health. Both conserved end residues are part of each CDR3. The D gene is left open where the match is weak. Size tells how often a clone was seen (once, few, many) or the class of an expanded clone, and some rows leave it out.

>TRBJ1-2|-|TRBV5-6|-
CASSIGTASNYGYTF
TGTGCCAGCAGCATCGGGACTGCCTCTAACTATGGCTACACCTTC
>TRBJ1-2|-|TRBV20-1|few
CSAPEVQNYGYTF
TGCAGTGCGCCCGAAGTACAAAACTATGGCTACACCTTC
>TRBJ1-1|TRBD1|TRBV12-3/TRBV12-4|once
CASSLTRGRRDTEAFF
TGTGCCAGCTCCCTCACCAGGGGGAGACGGGACACTGAAGCTTTCTTT
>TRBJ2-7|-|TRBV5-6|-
CASSPHRSYEQYF
TGTGCCAGCAGCCCTCACCGTTCCTACGAGCAGTACTTC
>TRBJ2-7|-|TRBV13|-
CASSPHPSYEQYF
TGTGCCAGCAGCCCACATCCTTCCTACGAGCAGTACTTC
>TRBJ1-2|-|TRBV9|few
CASSPRRDNGYGYTF
TGTGCCAGCAGCCCGAGAAGGGACAACGGCTATGGCTACACCTTC
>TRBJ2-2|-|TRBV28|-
CASTTQGRLNTGELFF
TGTGCCAGCACTACCCAGGGGAGGCTGAACACCGGGGAGCTGTTTTTT
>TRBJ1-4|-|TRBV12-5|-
CASGSGHNNEKLFF
TGTGCTAGTGGTTCCGGACACAATAATGAAAAACTGTTTTTT
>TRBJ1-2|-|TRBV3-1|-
CASSGAGRNNYGYTF
TGTGCCAGCAGCGGGGCCGGCAGGAATAACTATGGCTACACCTTC
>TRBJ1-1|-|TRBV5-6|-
CASSLVGALNTEAFF
TGTGCCAGCAGCTTGGTGGGCGCCCTAAACACTGAAGCTTTCTTT
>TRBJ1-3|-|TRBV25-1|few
CASSVGAGNTIYF
TGTGCCAGCAGTGTTGGGGCTGGAAACACCATATATTTT
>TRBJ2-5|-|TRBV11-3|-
CASSLDSWETQYF
TGTGCCAGCAGCTTAGACTCTTGGGAGACCCAGTACTTC
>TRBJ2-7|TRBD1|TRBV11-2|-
CASSLRTGGYNEQYF
TGTGCCAGTAGCTTACGGACAGGGGGTTACAATGAGCAGTACTTC
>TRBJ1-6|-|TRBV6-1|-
CASSEAGYNSPLHF
TGTGCCAGCAGTGAGGCAGGCTATAATTCACCCCTCCACTTT
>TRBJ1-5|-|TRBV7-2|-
CASSQPPGRTHHSNQPQHF
TGTGCCAGCAGCCAGCCCCCGGGACGCACACACCATAGCAATCAGCCCCAGCATTTT